This T cell receptor beta chain was sequenced in a study of blood T cell repertoires in COVID-19 (dated by TCRdb to between 2020 and 2021). Some background on the complete study: Samples covering the acute and convalescent phases of COVID-19 were provided by collaborators in the United States, Italy and Spain. The prospective study material was composed of cDNA or gDNA derived from T cells, B-cell-depleted T cells, or PBMCs. The dataset comprised deeply sampled blood TCRbeta repertoires from subjects exposed to, actively infected with, or recovered from COVID-19. A freely available public database, intended as a resource for researchers studying the immune response to SARS-CoV-2, is where the repertoires were released. Samples came from the ongoing ImmuneRACE study (first 160 participants) plus 1,254 subjects from 6 global collaborators. The sample metadata nearly always contained a de-identified subject ID, COVID-19 status, age in years and sex. Where available, HLA class I and class II types were obtained from metadata supplied by the sample provider rather than from assay-based typing. On the study overall, not on this receptor specifically: Clinical and demographic metadata were provided uncurated, with the amount varying by source and participant.

Concerning this clone itself: The antigen it recognizes is unknown. Base-call qualities are not available, and no considerably larger clone is one nucleotide away.

The germline V end is reduced by 0 bases and the J end by 5 bases; junction bases left unmatched: 6. The germline V gene provides CDR1 SGHNT and CDR2 YENEEA. The CDR3 contains 15 residues, cysteine and phenylalanine counted. Of all the DNA, just the CDR3 is kept, 45 bases in frame from base 1. TCRbeta CDR3 regions were amplified from genomic DNA by means of the immunoSEQ Assay, a bias-controlled multiplex PCR. On the study's bioinformatics: Within the assay, amplification of reference gene primers was used to estimate how many nucleated cells each sample contained. To quantify the absolute abundance of each unique TCRbeta CDR3 rearrangement, sequence reads were collapsed and filtered. For each sample, productive Simpson clonality was calculated as the square root of Simpson's diversity index across productive rearrangements. Here the immuneACCESS table is served through TCRdb, limited to in-frame sequences with V and J called. Missing clones are a known gap in these copies; in checked studies unresolved V genes cover under half, and the rest lacks a known reason. That table furnishes V, J and clone size, whereas the DNA furnished D and trimming. The sample table contains 150,000 or so clones; only one count was recorded for around 87% of them. Approximately 6.2% of the sample rests with the top ten.

Whole blood was collected in K2EDTA tubes by collaborating institutions according to the institutions' own protocols. For TCRbeta analysis, collaborators shipped samples as frozen whole blood, isolated PBMCs, or DNA extracted from either of those sample types. This clonotype was sampled from a man older than 75 with acute or convalescent COVID-19. Sequenced material: peripheral blood. This chain is built from TRBV11-3 and TRBJ2-5; 7 bases in the junction line up with TRBD2. The CDR3 protein: CASSLDGGGSETQYF. In nucleotides, the sequence is TGTGCCAGCAGCTTAGATGGCGGGGGTTCGGAGACCCAGTACTTC.